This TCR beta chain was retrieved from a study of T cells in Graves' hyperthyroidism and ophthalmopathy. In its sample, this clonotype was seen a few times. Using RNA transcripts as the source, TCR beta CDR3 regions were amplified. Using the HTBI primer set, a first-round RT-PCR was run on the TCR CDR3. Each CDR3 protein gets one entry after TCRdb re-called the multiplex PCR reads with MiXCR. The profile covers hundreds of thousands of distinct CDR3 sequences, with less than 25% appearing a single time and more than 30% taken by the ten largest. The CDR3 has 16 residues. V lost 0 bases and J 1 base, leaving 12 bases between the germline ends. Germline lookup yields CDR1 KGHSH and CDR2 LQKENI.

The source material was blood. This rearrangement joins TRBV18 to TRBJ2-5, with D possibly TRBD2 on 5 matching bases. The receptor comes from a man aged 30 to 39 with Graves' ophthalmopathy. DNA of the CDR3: TGTGCCAGCTCACCACCGGCAGCGGATCCCCAAGAGACCCAGTACTTC. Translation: CASSPPAADPQETQYF.